One and the same sample provided the 21 T cell receptor beta chains below, sequenced in a study of immune characteristics of hereditary and idiopathic chronic pancreatitis. Receptors were amplified or captured by the immunoSEQ multiplex PCR assay. Not all clones reach the TCRdb copy of this immuneACCESS table, which keeps in-frame sequences only. Checked studies attribute under half of the gap to unresolved V genes and leave the rest unexplained. Present in this sample are over 11,000 clones, 70% to 75% of which were seen just once. Approximately 15% of the sample is held by the ten biggest clonotypes. Chronic pancreatitis pancreas tissue was obtained from patients undergoing total pancreatectomy with islet autotransplantation (TPIAT). Sample: pancreas tissue with hereditary chronic pancreatitis. The receptor set was obtained from a human donor with chronic pancreatitis.

V and J are TRBV28 and TRBJ2-5, with TRBD1 matching 8 bases. The CDR3 covers 15 residues. Trimming removed 6 bases from V and 5 bases from J; junction bases left unmatched: 11. Looked up from germline, CDR1 is MDHEN and CDR2 is SYDVKM. The CDR3 nucleotides read TGTGCCAGCAGGGCGAGCCAGGGGGCCTGGGAGACCCAGTACTTC. This codes for CASRASQGAWETQYF.

V is TRBV7-9 and J is TRBJ2-1, with TRBD2 as a possible D gene (6 bases). Trimming stripped 4 bases from V and 7 bases from J, with 11 bases between. Germline CDR1 and CDR2: SEHNR and FQNEAQ (reference sequence). The CDR3 totals 13 residues. The CDR3 DNA follows: TGTGCCAGCAGCTCCGGAGGGCTAAATGAGCAGTTCTTC. Its protein is CASSSGGLNEQFF.

V usage is TRBV29-1 and J usage is TRBJ2-3; 12 bases line up with TRBD2. Trimming at V came to 0 bases and at J to 6 bases, leaving 7 bases not matched to a gene. Germline V lookup: CDR1 SQVTM, CDR2 ANQGSEA. This CDR3 spans 16 amino acids. DNA of the CDR3: TGCAGCGTTGAAGATCGACTAGCGGGAGTATCGGATACGCAGTATTTT. Translation: CSVEDRLAGVSDTQYF.

The V gene is TRBV5-6, the J gene TRBJ2-6; D ambiguous. The CDR3 is 16 residues long. Deletions cut 1 base from V and 0 bases from J, with 8 bases between. The germline V gene encodes CDR1 SGHDT and CDR2 YYEEEE. CDR3 in DNA: TGTGCCAGCAGCTTGTCGGTGAGCTCTGGGGCCAACGTCCTGACTTTC. As protein: CASSLSVSSGANVLTF.

This clone showed up just a few times. The chain couples TRBV6-4 to TRBJ2-6; D ambiguous. The CDR3 sequence is 16 residues long. Germline assignment: CDR1 MRHNA and CDR2 SNTAGT. The V gene lost 2 bases and the J gene lost 0 bases, with 8 bases spanning the gap. CDR3 loop: CASSDRASSGANVLTF. The CDR3 nucleotides read TGTGCCAGCAGTGACAGGGCAAGCTCTGGGGCCAACGTCCTGACTTTC.

This chain joins TRBV24-1 and TRBJ2-3, with D unresolved. Trimming took 2 bases from V and 7 from J, leaving 3 bases between them. CDR1 is KGHDR, CDR2 SFDVKD, per germline. The CDR3 is 11 residues long. The CDR3 sequence is CATSDYHTQYF. The DNA of the CDR3 is TGTGCCACCAGTGATTATCATACGCAGTATTTT.

The genes are TRBV19 and TRBJ1-4; D not resolved. The CDR3 covers 14 residues. Germline values: CDR1 LNHDA, CDR2 SQIVND (reference sequence). V lost 5 bases, J lost 3 bases, and 10 bases lay in between. CDR3: CASSWKGPNEKLFF. The CDR3 region has the DNA TGTGCCAGTAGTTGGAAAGGGCCTAATGAAAAACTGTTTTTT.

V is TRBV15 and J is TRBJ1-6; possibly TRBD1 for D (5 bases). The V end was cut by 6 bases, the J end by 9 bases, with 9 bases between. Germline-derived CDR1 and CDR2 are LNHNV and YYDKDF (reference sequence). The CDR3 is 12 amino acids. The chain's CDR3 is CATRGVGSPLHF. The CDR3, as DNA: TGTGCCACCAGGGGGGTTGGTTCACCCCTCCACTTT.

The chain is built from TRBV5-4 and TRBJ1-5, with D unclear. The CDR3 contains 15 residues. The V end was cut by 0 bases, the J end by 6 bases, with 13 bases between. Germline V gives CDR1 SGHNT, CDR2 YYREEE (reference sequence). The CDR3 region is CASSLGSGIGQPQHF. CDR3 nucleotides: TGTGCCAGCAGCTTGGGATCCGGGATTGGTCAGCCCCAGCATTTT.

The V and J genes are TRBV6-5 and TRBJ2-7, with 10 positions matching TRBD1. CDR1 MNHEY and CDR2 SVGAGI come from the germline V gene. Trimming took 5 bases from V and 2 from J; bases not matched to a gene: 6. CDR3 length: 15 residues. CDR3 nucleotides: TGTGCCAGCAGTAAAACCGGGACAGGGGCCTACGAGCAGTACTTC. It translates to CASSKTGTGAYEQYF.

The V and J genes are TRBV21-1 and TRBJ2-1; the DNA was not compared with TRBD1, the D call given in the table. TRBV21-1 is a pseudogene. This CDR3 spans 13 amino acids. CDR3 nucleotide sequence: TGTGCCAGCAGGGACAACTCCTACAATGAGCAGTTCTTC. Its translation is CASRDNSYNEQFF.

The CDR3 loop reads CASSRSVAGPGDEQFF. DNA for the CDR3: TGCGCCAGCAGCCGATCCGTAGCGGGCCCCGGGGATGAGCAGTTCTTC. The gene calls are TRBV4-1 and TRBJ2-1; 7 bases align to TRBD2. The germline V gene has CDR1 MGHRA and CDR2 YSYEKL. V gave up 4 bases and J gave up 8 bases; unmatched junction bases: 14. CDR3 length: 16 amino acids.

The V and J genes are TRBV5-1 and TRBJ2-7; D unclear. Per germline, CDR1 SGHRS and CDR2 YFSETQ. V dropped 0 bases and J dropped 3 bases, with 10 bases sitting between them. The CDR3 length is 14 residues. The CDR3 region is CASSLVGTSYEQYF. The CDR3 nucleotides read TGCGCCAGCAGCTTGGTGGGCACGAGCTACGAGCAGTACTTC.

The V and J genes are TRBV28 and TRBJ1-2, with a possible D match to TRBD1 (6 bases). Trimming left V 4 bases short and J 4 bases short, with 13 bases between. This CDR3 is built from 14 residues. Germline loops: CDR1 MDHEN, CDR2 SYDVKM. CDR3 amino acids: CASSSTGAAYGYTF. The CDR3, as DNA: TGTGCCAGCAGTTCGACGGGGGCTGCCTATGGCTACACCTTC.

V gene TRBV6-4 combines with J gene TRBJ2-1; 7 positions agree with TRBD1. Germline V gene sequence: CDR1 MRHNA, CDR2 SNTAGT. This CDR3 contains 14 residues. V was pared by 6 bases and J by 10 bases, with 12 bases of the junction left unmatched. The CDR3 protein is CASSDRQGIGEQFF. CDR3 coding DNA: TGTGCCAGCAGCGACCGACAGGGAATAGGCGAGCAGTTCTTC.

This chain connects TRBV2 to TRBJ2-3, with a weak D call TRBD1 (6 bases). The CDR3 consists of 15 residues. Germline CDR1 reads SNHLY; CDR2 reads FYNNEI. V was pared by 5 bases and J by 5 bases, with 17 bases between. CDR3 coding DNA: TGTGCCAGCAGTCGGCAGGGGTCATTCGGAGATACGCAGTATTTT. Translation gives CASSRQGSFGDTQYF.

The chain is built from TRBV28 and TRBJ2-2; possibly TRBD1 for D (5 bases). Germline CDR1 MDHEN, CDR2 SYDVKM. The CDR3 totals 15 residues. V dropped 5 bases and J dropped 6 bases, with 16 bases sitting between them. This CDR3 is CASSTPSGPAGELFF. The CDR3 DNA reads TGTGCCAGCAGTACTCCTTCAGGGCCCGCCGGGGAGCTGTTTTTT.

V usage is TRBV29-1 and J usage is TRBJ2-7; the D is unclear. CDR3 length: 15 residues. Trimming pared 4 bases from V and 0 bases from J, leaving 16 bases between. Germline lookup yields CDR1 SQVTM and CDR2 ANQGSEA. The CDR3: CSVGLARPNSYEQYF. The CDR3 DNA sequence: TGCAGCGTTGGATTGGCCAGGCCCAACTCCTACGAGCAGTACTTC.

This chain links TRBV5-6 with TRBJ1-2; possible D gene TRBD1, 5 bases. Trimming stripped 0 bases from V and 4 bases from J, with 13 bases between. CDR1 is SGHDT and CDR2 is YYEEEE in the germline V gene. The CDR3 spans 15 residues. CDR3 sequence (DNA): TGTGCCAGCAGCTTGGGACCGGGACTGCCCTATGGCTACACCTTC. Its translation is CASSLGPGLPYGYTF.

In this sample, this clone turned up once. The J gene is TRBJ1-1, the V gene TRBV20-1; D remains ambiguous. Per the germline V gene, CDR1 is DFQATT and CDR2 is SNEGSKA (reference sequence). This CDR3 has 10 amino acids. V lost 6 bases and J 6 bases, leaving 8 bases between the germline ends. CDR3 amino acids: CSARSAEAFF. In nucleotides, the CDR3 is TGCAGTGCCAGAAGCGCTGAAGCTTTCTTT.

This clone was found a few times. The V gene is TRBV6-5, the J gene TRBJ2-7, with D perhaps TRBD1 (6 bases). V was clipped by 11 bases and J by 0 bases, with 14 bases between them. Looked up from germline, CDR1 is MNHEY and CDR2 is SVGAGI. CDR3 length: 13 amino acids. CDR3 loop: CAGSRGFSYEQYF. CDR3 coding DNA: TGTGCCGGATCCAGGGGCTTCTCCTACGAGCAGTACTTC.